The source of this T cell receptor (beta chain) is a study of blood T cells in healthy people across ages. General study findings and limits: CMV status of donors was not determined, possibly confounding expanded clonotype changes. The unsorted PBMCs prevented any conclusive comparison of naive versus antigen-experienced cells.

Together with a sample-barcoded 5' primer, a J-beta primer mix was included in a second PCR lasting roughly 6 to 12 cycles. Every cDNA molecule bore a tag from a template-switch adaptor containing 12 random nucleotides. TCRdb independently ran MiXCR on the 5' RACE reads; one entry per CDR3 protein. The data show over a million distinct CDR3 sequences, around 39% seen once. Points on this clonotype: Its matching antigen is unknown.

V lost 0 bases to trimming and J lost 2 bases, with 8 bases between them. The CDR3 spans 14 residues. CDR1 and CDR2 (germline): SQVTM, ANQGSEA. The source of this sequence is a woman between 18 and 29 years old in good health. Sequencing used blood. The chain recombines TRBV29-1 with TRBJ2-1; D perhaps matches TRBD1 (5 bases). In DNA form, the CDR3 reads TGCAGCGTTGAAGACGCGACAGCCTACAATGAGCAGTTCTTC. Translation gives CSVEDATAYNEQFF.